This record concerns one T cell receptor (beta chain) sequence. There is no known antigen for this receptor. Base qualities were left out, and no much larger clone turns up one base away. Using the deep immunoSEQ assay, multiplex PCR amplified TCR CDR3 regions from genomic DNA. For each cell subset, the extracted genomic DNA was distributed evenly across all wells of several immunoSEQ 96-well plates, and each plate served as one replicate. For sorted subsets, each replicate PCR was loaded with 200 ng genomic DNA, equivalent to some 27,000 T cell genomes. The purified libraries were quantified using a Qubit 3.0 fluorometer, sized with a Bioanalyzer 2100, and then quantified again using the KAPA Library Quantification kit. Every immunoSEQ 96-well plate was sequenced on a separate single-read 150-cycle Illumina NextSeq 550 flow cell. In the original analysis: The immunoSEQ output contained only junctional sequences without quality scores, so filtering could not match that applied to full-length reads. Sequences were annotated with PyIR, a Python wrapper for IgBLAST v1.9, and V/J genes and CDR3 were assigned using IMGT germline references. Reads were removed for weak V/J assignments (E-value above 1e-6), missing CDR3, stop codons, out-of-frame junctions, or ambiguous translated residues. V3J clonotypes were defined by identical inferred V gene, J gene, and CDR3 amino acid sequence. The percentage overlap between two repertoires was calculated by dividing the number of shared unique clonotypes by the size of the smaller repertoire. RTK rarefaction, the Chao1 estimator, and Recon v2.1 estimates of unobserved clonotypes were used to assess repertoire richness. Generation probabilities were computed with OLGA for all TCRbeta clonotypes obtained by the gDNA method from four donors. TCRdb limited this immuneACCESS table to in-frame rearrangements with V and J called. A share of clones is missing; checked studies link under half to unresolved V genes, and the rest is unexplained. V and J calls plus clone size are reproduced from that table; the DNA served to infer D and trimming. Within this sample are 2 million to 2.5 million clones, with approximately 96% of them counted one time only. The ten largest account for around 0.13% of the sample.

Donors were healthy HIV-negative adults with no recently reported acute infections or vaccinations. Only Caucasian adults living in Nashville, Tennessee, USA were represented among the donors. Magnetic negative selection was used to enrich CD4+ T cells, after which naive cells were positively selected on CD45RA and the negative fraction became the memory subset. Blood was collected by leukapheresis, and PBMCs were isolated by Ficoll-Histopaque density gradient centrifugation and then cryopreserved in liquid nitrogen vapor phase. Purity and quantity of every magnetically sorted T cell population were checked by analytical flow cytometry. Each sorted fraction had its genomic DNA isolated and then quantified by UV absorbance on a Nanodrop 2000c. This sample stems from a study of shared clonotypes between healthy human individuals (TCRdb year 2020). Study-wide context: Three men and two women, aged 18 to 49 years, made up the cohort. Per donor, three plates each were used for CD4 naive and CD4 memory, two for CD8 naive, and one for CD8 memory. The study deeply sequenced blood TCR repertoires of about 5 healthy adults to estimate repertoire size and the extent of clonotype sharing between individuals. To increase sequencing depth and limit assay-specific biases, different laboratories used diverse techniques to prepare libraries and sequence TCR repertoires. Leukapheresis yielded between about 0.85 and 10 billion PBMCs per donor.

V lost 4 bases and J lost 4 bases, and the count of bases not matched to a germline gene is 9. Taken from cysteine to phenylalanine, the CDR3 has 15 residues. Of all the DNA, just the CDR3 is kept, 45 bases in frame from base 1. Per the germline V gene, MNHNS is the CDR1 and SASEGT is the CDR2. Overall results and qualifications from the work: Only blood was sampled, and tissue TCR repertoires likely differ from those in blood. Pairwise subsampling led to the expectation that sequencing depth would affect the degree of clonotype sharing among donors. The small number of donors limited the genetic and exposure-history diversity represented. Naive subsets generally had larger estimated clonotype richness than memory subsets did. Compared with non-shared clonotypes, clonotypes shared by all four sorted-subset donors had higher generation probabilities. Rarefaction of sorted-subset datasets indicated incomplete sequencing despite the large sequencing depth. Sharing across a few donors was observed for around 5% of naive CD4, less than 4% of naive CD8, 2% to 2.5% of memory CD4, and about 0.39% of memory CD8 clonotypes.

This TCR was sampled from a man younger than 30 in good health. Sequenced: naive CD4+ T cells sorted from blood. In the paper's terms, the cell subset or site label means: CD45RA+ positively selected. The chain couples TRBV6-1 to TRBJ2-7; 8 central bases correspond to TRBD1. The DNA sequence is as follows: TGTGCCAGCAGTGTTGGGCAGGGGGCGACTTACGAGCAGTACTTC. This yields the protein CASSVGQGATYEQYF.